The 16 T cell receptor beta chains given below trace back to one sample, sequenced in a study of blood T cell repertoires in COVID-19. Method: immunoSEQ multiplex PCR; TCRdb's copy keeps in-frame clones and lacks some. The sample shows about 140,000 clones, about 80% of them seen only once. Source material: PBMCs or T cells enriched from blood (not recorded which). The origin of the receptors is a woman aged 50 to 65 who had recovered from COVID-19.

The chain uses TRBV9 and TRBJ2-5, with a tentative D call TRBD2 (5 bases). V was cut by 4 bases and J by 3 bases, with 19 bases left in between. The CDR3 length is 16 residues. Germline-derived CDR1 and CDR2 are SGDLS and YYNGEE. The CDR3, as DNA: TGTGCCAGCAGCCGCGGTCTTCGGACTGTCGAAGAGACCCAGTACTTC. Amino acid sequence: CASSRGLRTVEETQYF.

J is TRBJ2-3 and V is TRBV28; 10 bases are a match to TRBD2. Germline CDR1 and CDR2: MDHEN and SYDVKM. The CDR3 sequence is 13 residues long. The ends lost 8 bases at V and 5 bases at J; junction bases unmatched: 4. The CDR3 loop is CASASGRLDTQYF. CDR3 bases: TGTGCCAGCGCTAGCGGGAGATTAGATACGCAGTATTTT.

The chain's CDR3 is CASSQGLAGDHEQYF. The CDR3 nucleotides read TGTGCCAGCAGCCAGGGACTAGCGGGAGATCACGAGCAGTACTTC. The chain has TRBV7-3 and TRBJ2-7; 14 nucleotides match TRBD2. Per germline, CDR1 SGHTA and CDR2 FQGTGA. J gave up 5 bases and V 5 bases, and 5 bases lay outside the gene matches. The CDR3 has 15 amino acids.

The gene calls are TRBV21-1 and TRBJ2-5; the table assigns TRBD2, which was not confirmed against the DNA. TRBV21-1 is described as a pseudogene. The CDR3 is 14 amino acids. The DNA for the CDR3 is TGTGCCAGCAGCAATAATACTAGGGTAGAGACCCAGTACTTC. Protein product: CASSNNTRVETQYF.

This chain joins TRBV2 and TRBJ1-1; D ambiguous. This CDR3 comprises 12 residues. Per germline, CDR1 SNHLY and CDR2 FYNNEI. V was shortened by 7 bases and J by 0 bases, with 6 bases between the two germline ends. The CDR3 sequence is CASTFLNTEAFF. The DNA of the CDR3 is TGTGCCAGCACCTTCCTGAACACTGAAGCTTTCTTT.

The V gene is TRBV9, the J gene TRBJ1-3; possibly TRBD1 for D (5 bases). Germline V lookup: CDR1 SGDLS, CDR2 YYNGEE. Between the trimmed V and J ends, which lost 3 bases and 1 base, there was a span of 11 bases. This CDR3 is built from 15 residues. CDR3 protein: CASSASRVSGNTIYF. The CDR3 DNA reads TGTGCCAGCAGCGCAAGCAGGGTTTCTGGAAACACCATATATTTT.

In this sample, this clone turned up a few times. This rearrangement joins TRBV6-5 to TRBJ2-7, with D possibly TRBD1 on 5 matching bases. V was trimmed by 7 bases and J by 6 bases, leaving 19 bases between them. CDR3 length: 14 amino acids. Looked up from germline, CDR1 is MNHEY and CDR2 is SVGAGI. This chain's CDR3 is CASKVFAGSREQYF. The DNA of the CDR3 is TGTGCCAGCAAAGTATTCGCAGGGTCGCGCGAGCAGTACTTC.

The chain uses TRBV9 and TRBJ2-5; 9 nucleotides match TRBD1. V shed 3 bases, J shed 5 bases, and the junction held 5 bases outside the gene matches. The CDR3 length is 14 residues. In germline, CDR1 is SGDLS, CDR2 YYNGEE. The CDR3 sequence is CASSAGQGFETQYF. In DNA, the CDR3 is TGTGCCAGCAGCGCCGGACAGGGGTTCGAGACCCAGTACTTC.

The CDR3 spells CASSQDRAGVKAFF. The CDR3 DNA is TGTGCCAGCAGCCAAGATCGGGCAGGGGTAAAAGCTTTCTTT. The chain is built from TRBV3-1 (or the pseudogene TRBV3-2) and TRBJ1-1; the D gene is possibly TRBD1 (6 bases). Per the germline V gene, CDR1 is LGHDT and CDR2 is YNNKEL (reference sequence). Deletions cut 0 bases from V and 9 bases from J, with 14 bases between. This CDR3 has 14 amino acids.

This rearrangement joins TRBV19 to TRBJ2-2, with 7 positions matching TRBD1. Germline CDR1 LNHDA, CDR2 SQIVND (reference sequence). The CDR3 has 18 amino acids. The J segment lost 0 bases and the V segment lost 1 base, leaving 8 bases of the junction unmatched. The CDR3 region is CASSIGGQMPTNTGELFF. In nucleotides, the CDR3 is TGTGCCAGTAGTATAGGGGGACAGATGCCCACGAACACCGGGGAGCTGTTTTTT.

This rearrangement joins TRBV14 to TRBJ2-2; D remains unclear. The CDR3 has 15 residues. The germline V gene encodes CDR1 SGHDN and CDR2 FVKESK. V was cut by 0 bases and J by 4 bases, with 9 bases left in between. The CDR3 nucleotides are TGTGCCAGCAGCCAAGATTCTCGAGGCACCGGGGAGCTGTTTTTT. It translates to CASSQDSRGTGELFF.

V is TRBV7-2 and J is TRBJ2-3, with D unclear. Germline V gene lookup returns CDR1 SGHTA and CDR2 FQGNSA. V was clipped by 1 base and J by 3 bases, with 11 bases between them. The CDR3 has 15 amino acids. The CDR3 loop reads CASSLVWLPTDTQYF. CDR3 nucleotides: TGTGCCAGCAGCTTAGTTTGGCTTCCAACAGATACGCAGTATTTT.

CDR3: CASLAGGSDTQYF. The CDR3 DNA is TGTGCCAGCCTGGCGGGGGGGTCAGATACGCAGTATTTT. The V gene is TRBV6-5, the J gene TRBJ2-3; 9 bases align to TRBD2. CDR1 and CDR2 (germline): MNHEY, SVGAGI. V gave up 8 bases and J gave up 4 bases; unmatched junction bases: 4. The CDR3 is 13 residues long.

CDR3 nucleotide sequence: TGTGCCAGCAGTTCCCTAGCGGGGGAGACCCAGTACTTC. It translates to CASSSLAGETQYF. The gene calls are TRBV28 and TRBJ2-5, with 9 bases fitting TRBD2. CDR1 and CDR2 from the germline V gene are MDHEN and SYDVKM. V was pared by 4 bases and J by 5 bases, with 2 bases of the junction left unmatched. CDR3 length: 13 residues.

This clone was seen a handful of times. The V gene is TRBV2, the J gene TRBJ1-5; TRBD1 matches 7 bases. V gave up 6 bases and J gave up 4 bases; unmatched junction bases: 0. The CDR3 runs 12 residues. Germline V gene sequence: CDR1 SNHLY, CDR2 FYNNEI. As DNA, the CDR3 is TGTGCCAGCAGACAGGGGAATCAGCCCCAGCATTTT. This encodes CASRQGNQPQHF.

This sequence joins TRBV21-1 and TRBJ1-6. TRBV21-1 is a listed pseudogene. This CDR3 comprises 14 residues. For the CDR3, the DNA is TGTGCCAGCAGCAAACAAGCAACCCTGAATCCCCTCCACTTT. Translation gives CASSKQATLNPLHF.